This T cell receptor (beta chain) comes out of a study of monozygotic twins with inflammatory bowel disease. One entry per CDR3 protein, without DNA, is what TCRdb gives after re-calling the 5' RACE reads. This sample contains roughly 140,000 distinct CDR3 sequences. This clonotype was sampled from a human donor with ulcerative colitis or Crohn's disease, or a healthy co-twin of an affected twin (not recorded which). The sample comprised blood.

The chain's CDR3 is CASLGRAPSTEAFF. The V gene is TRBV6-6, the J gene TRBJ1-1. CDR3 length equals 14 residues. Germline CDR1 MNHNY, CDR2 SVGAGI (reference sequence).